This T cell receptor (beta chain) was observed in a study of identical twins. Study findings and constraints: Clonotypes of the beta chain that were abundant in cord blood carried fewer insertions (memory repertoires showed none). The authors drew conclusions from cross-sectional statistical analysis rather than following the same donors.

Per germline, CDR1 SGHVS and CDR2 FNYEAQ. CDR3 length equals 16 residues. Losses at the gene ends were 2 bases for V and 1 base for J; bases not matched to a gene: 4. This clonotype was seen only a few times. Its antigen is unidentified. TCRdb ran MiXCR on the 5' RACE reads and lists one entry per CDR3 protein. The sample includes about 100,000 distinct CDR3 sequences, 5.9% seen only once; the top ten take roughly 12%. The sequence was obtained from a woman aged 45 to 65 in good health. The sequenced material came from memory T cells sorted from blood. The rearrangement uses TRBV7-6 and TRBJ2-2; 7 bases fit TRBD2. For the CDR3, the DNA is TGTGCCAGCAGCTTAAACAGCGGGAAGAACACCGGGGAGCTGTTTTTT. Its translation is CASSLNSGKNTGELFF.